This passage covers 6 T cell receptor beta chains from one sample sequenced in a study of cytomegalovirus exposure and HLA in healthy donors. Primers: 60 Vbeta forward and 13 Jbeta reverse. Here immunoSEQ multiplex PCR was the method, and the copy in TCRdb shows in-frame clones only, minus some. The repertoire holds under 200,000 clones, roughly 83% seen once, with around 0.37% in the top ten. Input material: PBMCs. Source of these receptors: a boy between 2 and 10 years old in good health and CMV-seronegative.

The chain combines TRBV7-2 with TRBJ2-1; 7 nucleotides agree with TRBD2. The V gene's germline CDR1 is SGHTA and CDR2 FQGNSA. J gave up 4 bases and V 2 bases, and 5 bases lay outside the gene matches. This CDR3 has 15 residues. This chain's CDR3 is CASSLSSGVYNEQFF. DNA for the CDR3: TGTGCCAGCAGCTTATCCAGCGGGGTATACAATGAGCAGTTCTTC.

The rearrangement links TRBV2 to TRBJ2-7; TRBD2 matches 8 bases. The J segment lost 3 bases and the V segment lost 4 bases, leaving 8 bases of the junction unmatched. The CDR3 contains 15 residues. Germline V lookup: CDR1 SNHLY, CDR2 FYNNEI. The CDR3 loop reads CASSAGPGGGYEQYF. The CDR3 DNA follows: TGTGCCAGCAGTGCGGGCCCGGGGGGGGGCTACGAGCAGTACTTC.

The rearrangement links TRBV30 to TRBJ1-1; D not resolved. V gave up 5 bases and J gave up 1 base, with 5 bases separating them. Germline CDR1 reads GTSNPN; CDR2 reads SVGIG (reference sequence). The CDR3 spans 11 residues. This CDR3 reads CAWGANTEAFF. The CDR3 DNA follows: TGTGCCTGGGGAGCGAACACTGAAGCTTTCTTT.

Here the CDR3 reads CASSLWGQNTEAFF. The CDR3 bases are TGTGCCAGCAGTTTATGGGGCCAGAACACTGAAGCTTTCTTT. V usage is TRBV28 and J usage is TRBJ1-1; no firm D call. Germline loops: CDR1 MDHEN, CDR2 SYDVKM. V lost 0 bases and J 1 base, leaving 6 bases between the germline ends. CDR3 length: 14 amino acids.

The chain uses TRBV27 and TRBJ2-1; D not resolved. The V gene lost 5 bases and the J gene lost 6 bases, with 14 bases spanning the gap. CDR3 length: 14 amino acids. Germline CDR1 MNHEY, CDR2 SMNVEV (reference sequence). The CDR3 DNA is TGTGCCAGCAGTCCGTCTCGACTTGGCAATGAGCAGTTCTTC. Its translation is CASSPSRLGNEQFF.

The chain uses TRBV7-3 and TRBJ2-3; 7 bases line up with TRBD2. V dropped 4 bases and J dropped 5; count of bases not matched to a gene: 9. Germline loops: CDR1 SGHTA, CDR2 FQGTGA. The CDR3 has 15 residues. For the CDR3, the DNA is TGTGCCAGCAGCTCCGCCGGGACTACCATAGATACGCAGTATTTT. Amino acids: CASSSAGTTIDTQYF.